This TCR beta chain comes out of a study of Ad26.COV2.S vaccination and SARS-CoV-2 variants. Findings and limits, study-wide: Substantial post-vaccination breadth of spike-specific CD8+ and CD4+ T cell responses was reported.

Noted treatment: roughly 19 received Ad26.COV2.S at low or high dose, single or two shots; roughly 5 received placebo; per-sample allocation not given. On day 63 after the first injection, vaccine and placebo recipients gave samples. Concerning this clone: What it binds is not known.

Profiling relied on immunoSEQ multiplex PCR, and the TCRdb table lists in-frame clones only, not all of them. Of about 350,000 clones listed, approximately 85% were seen once; the top ten hold 3.3%. The clonotype comes from a person aged 18-65 years who received the Ad26.COV2.S COVID-19 vaccine or a placebo. Sequences were derived from peripheral blood, sampled in a trial of Ad26.COV2.S vaccine versus placebo.

Written as DNA, the CDR3 is TGCGCCAGCAGCCAAGATTCAGCGCGGACCGGGGAGCTGTTTTTT. Its protein product is CASSQDSARTGELFF. The V gene is TRBV4-3, the J gene TRBJ2-2, with D hard to call. This CDR3 comprises 15 residues. In germline, CDR1 is LGHNA, CDR2 YSLEER. Trimming stripped 0 bases from V and 5 bases from J, with 10 bases between.